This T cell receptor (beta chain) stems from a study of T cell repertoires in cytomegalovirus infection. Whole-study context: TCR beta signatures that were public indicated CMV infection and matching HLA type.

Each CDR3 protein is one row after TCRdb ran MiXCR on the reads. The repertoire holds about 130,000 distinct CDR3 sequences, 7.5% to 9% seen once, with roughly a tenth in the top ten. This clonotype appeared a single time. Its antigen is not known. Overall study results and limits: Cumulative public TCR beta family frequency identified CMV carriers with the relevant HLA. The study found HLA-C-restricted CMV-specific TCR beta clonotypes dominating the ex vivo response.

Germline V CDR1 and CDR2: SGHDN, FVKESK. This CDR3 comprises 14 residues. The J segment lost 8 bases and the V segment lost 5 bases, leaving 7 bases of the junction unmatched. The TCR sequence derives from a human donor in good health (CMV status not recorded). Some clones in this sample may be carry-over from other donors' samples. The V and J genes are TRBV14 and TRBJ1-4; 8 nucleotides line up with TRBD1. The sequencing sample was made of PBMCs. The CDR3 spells CASSKDRVGEKLFF. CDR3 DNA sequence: TGTGCCAGCAGCAAGGACAGGGTGGGGGAAAAACTGTTTTTT. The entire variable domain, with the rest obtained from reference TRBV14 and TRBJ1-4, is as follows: EAGVTQFPSHSVIEKGQTVTLRCDPISGHDNLYWYRRVMGKEIKFLLHFVKESKQDESGMPNNRFLAERTGGTYSTLKVQPAELEDSGVYFCASSKDRVGEKLFFGSGTQLSVL.